This T cell receptor (beta chain) was sequenced for a study of radiation and T cells in renal cell carcinoma. On this clone: What it binds is unknown.

The treatment was: treatment-naive control, cytoreductive nephrectomy. Control tumors came from treatment-naive patients without prior radiation. General study points: Intratumoral heterogeneity was not captured in these approximately 1 g regions.

This CDR3 is 15 amino acids long. The trim removed 3 bases at V and 3 bases at J, leaving 5 bases unmatched. The V gene's germline CDR1 is SGDLS and CDR2 YYNGEE. Clones were read by immunoSEQ multiplex PCR, and TCRdb kept only the in-frame ones, dropping some. The sample has about 15,000 clones, less than 75% seen once; the top ten hold 15% to 20%. The origin of this receptor is a man between 60 and 75 years old with renal cell carcinoma. The sequenced sample was tumor tissue, obtained from a patient whose treatment was nephrectomy without radiotherapy. The rearrangement uses TRBV9 and TRBJ1-2; 10 bases fit TRBD1. The CDR3 DNA reads TGTGCCAGCAGCGGGACAGGGGGAGAGTACTATGGCTACACCTTC. Translating gives CASSGTGGEYYGYTF.